This T cell receptor beta chain is drawn from a study of cytomegalovirus exposure and HLA in healthy donors. Study conclusions and caveats: An analysis was carried out at a later point. It showed that HLA-associated TCR beta chains were more clonally expanded than equally common non-associated chains.

CDR1 and CDR2 (germline): LGHNT, FRNRAP. This CDR3 has 13 amino acids. V shed 4 bases and J shed 3 bases, with 9 bases lying between them. About this clone: Its antigen is still unknown.

Researchers ran the PCR with 60 Vbeta and 13 Jbeta primers. Only in-frame clones appear in the TCRdb table, and some are missing; sequencing was by immunoSEQ multiplex PCR. Of 65,000 to 70,000 clones in the sample, around three quarters were seen once. Sequenced input: PBMCs. The chain employs TRBV12-5 and TRBJ1-1, with D hard to call. The TCR comes from a man aged 45-65 years in good health and CMV-seronegative. The CDR3, as DNA: TGTGCTAGTGGTTGGCAGTCTTACACTGAAGCTTTCTTT. It is translated as CASGWQSYTEAFF.